A selection of T cell receptor beta chains follows, all from one sample in a study of blood T cells in healthy people across ages. TCRdb passed the 5' RACE reads through MiXCR, listing each CDR3 protein once. The repertoire includes around 800,000 distinct CDR3 sequences, roughly 25% of them detected once, and less than 3.5% sits in the top ten. This sample also belongs to another study, concerning T cells of mothers and their children.

The sequenced material came from blood. These receptors were taken from a boy aged 5-17 years in good health. The CDR3 runs from the conserved cysteine through the conserved F or W. The D gene is left open where the match is weak. Only part of the rows carry a size: once, few, many, or a class if the clone is expanded.

TRBJ1-4	TRBV6-5	NA	NA	CASSRLEGKLFF	TGTGCCAGCAGTCGGCTTGAGGGAAAACTGTTTTTT
TRBJ2-5	TRBV29-1	many	NA	CSVAPGGGETQYF	TGCAGCGTTGCCCCAGGGGGGGGAGAGACCCAGTACTTC
TRBJ2-3	TRBV7-2	NA	TRBD2	CASSLALLAGGTDTQYF	TGTGCCAGCAGCTTGGCTCTACTAGCGGGGGGAACAGATACGCAGTATTTT
TRBJ2-5	TRBV27	few	NA	CASSLSARGQRYF	TGTGCCAGCAGTTTATCGGCTCGTGGACAGAGATACTTC
TRBJ2-1	TRBV3-1	NA	TRBD1	CASSQVLGTGNEQFF	TGTGCCAGCAGCCAAGTTTTGGGGACAGGCAATGAGCAGTTCTTC
TRBJ1-4	TRBV2	NA	NA	CASSEGGITNEKLFF	TGTGCCAGCAGTGAAGGTGGGATAACTAATGAAAAACTGTTTTTT
TRBJ2-4	TRBV29-1	NA	NA	CSAAGVAKNIQYF	TGCAGCGCTGCAGGGGTAGCCAAAAACATTCAGTACTTC
TRBJ2-3	TRBV12-5	NA	NA	CASGLVTLSTDTQYF	TGTGCTAGTGGTTTGGTGACACTTTCCACAGATACGCAGTATTTT
TRBJ2-5	TRBV20-1	few	NA	CSVKQGGETQYF	TGCAGTGTTAAACAGGGAGGGGAGACCCAGTACTTC
TRBJ2-3	TRBV29-1	few	NA	CSVERVGTDTQYF	TGCAGCGTTGAGAGGGTTGGCACAGATACGCAGTATTTT
TRBJ2-5	TRBV20-1	few	NA	CSLQGQETQYF	TGCAGTTTACAGGGTCAAGAGACCCAGTACTTC
TRBJ2-1	TRBV27	few	NA	CASRAEPVSNEQFF	TGTGCCAGCAGGGCCGAACCCGTTTCAAATGAGCAGTTCTTC
TRBJ1-1	TRBV5-1	few	TRBD1	CASSIDRGGTEAFF	TGCGCCAGCAGCATTGACAGGGGGGGAACTGAAGCTTTCTTT
TRBJ1-2	TRBV10-2	once	NA	CASSRQAPNYGYTF	TGCGCCAGCAGTCGACAGGCTCCTAACTATGGCTACACCTTC
TRBJ2-1	TRBV7-9	NA	TRBD2	CASSLKSGGYNEQFF	TGTGCCAGCAGCTTAAAGAGCGGGGGTTACAATGAGCAGTTCTTC
TRBJ2-7	TRBV20-1	NA	NA	CSARPTVSYEQYF	TGCAGTGCTAGGCCGACAGTGAGCTACGAGCAGTACTTC
TRBJ1-6	TRBV6-5	few	TRBD1	CASSYDRDPSPLHF	TGTGCCAGCAGTTACGACAGGGATCCCTCACCCCTCCACTTT
TRBJ2-7	TRBV10-3	few	NA	CAISESRTYEQYF	TGTGCCATCAGTGAGTCTAGGACCTACGAGCAGTACTTC
TRBJ1-1	TRBV19	once	TRBD1	CASNPGQMNTEAFF	TGTGCCTCGAACCCGGGACAGATGAACACTGAAGCTTTCTTT
TRBJ2-5	TRBV12-3/TRBV12-4	few	TRBD1	CASSSSTGLGETQYF	TGTGCCAGCAGTTCCTCGACAGGGTTGGGGGAGACCCAGTACTTC
TRBJ2-7	TRBV4-1	NA	NA	CASSQDPVQKQYF	TGCGCCAGCAGCCAAGATCCGGTCCAGAAGCAGTACTTC
TRBJ2-3	TRBV29-1	NA	TRBD1	CSVGQGARDTQYF	TGCAGCGTGGGACAGGGGGCGCGGGATACGCAGTATTTT
TRBJ1-5	TRBV28	NA	TRBD1	CASSLPGGSQPQHF	TGTGCCAGCAGTCTCCCAGGGGGTTCGCAGCCCCAGCATTTT
TRBJ2-1	TRBV20-1	few	NA	CSARGFRGYNEQFF	TGCAGTGCTAGAGGTTTCCGGGGGTATAATGAGCAGTTCTTC
TRBJ2-7	TRBV3-1	once	NA	CASSQDKGRDYLYEQYF	TGTGCCAGCAGCCAAGATAAGGGCAGGGATTACCTATACGAGCAGTACTTC
TRBJ1-4	TRBV20-1	few	NA	CSAPQPGGEKLFF	TGCAGTGCCCCCCAGCCCGGCGGAGAAAAACTGTTTTTT
TRBJ2-5	TRBV7-3	NA	TRBD2	CASSLRRGGFETQYF	TGTGCCAGCAGCTTAAGGCGCGGGGGGTTCGAGACCCAGTACTTC
TRBJ2-5	TRBV19	NA	NA	CASSITGTGETRYF	TGTGCCAGTAGTATTACAGGGACCGGAGAGACCCGGTACTTC
TRBJ2-3	TRBV7-9	NA	TRBD2	CASSPQTSEGTDTQYF	TGTGCCAGCAGCCCGCAGACTAGCGAAGGCACAGATACGCAGTATTTT
TRBJ2-2	TRBV6-5	few	NA	CASRAGTLTGELFF	TGTGCCAGCAGGGCCGGGACACTCACCGGGGAGCTGTTTTTT
TRBJ2-7	TRBV20-1	few	TRBD1	CSASLPGQGTYEQYF	TGCAGTGCTAGTCTCCCGGGACAGGGGACTTACGAGCAGTACTTC
TRBJ1-2	TRBV7-9	few	NA	CASSSPGRTYGYTF	TGTGCCAGCAGCTCGCCGGGACGGACTTATGGCTACACCTTC
TRBJ2-2	TRBV4-1	NA	NA	CASSQVLAHTGELFF	TGCGCCAGCAGCCAAGTTCTAGCCCACACCGGGGAGCTGTTTTTT
TRBJ2-7	TRBV7-2	many	NA	CASSLNLLTGEQYF	TGTGCCAGCAGCTTAAATCTCTTAACAGGGGAGCAGTACTTC
TRBJ1-4	TRBV7-9	NA	NA	CASSYGGSANEKLFF	TGTGCCAGCAGCTACGGGGGCTCAGCTAATGAAAAACTGTTTTTT
TRBJ2-5	TRBV20-1	NA	NA	CSARGGRQETQYF	TGCAGTGCTAGAGGCGGACGCCAAGAGACCCAGTACTTC
TRBJ2-7	TRBV7-9	NA	NA	CASSSRVGNYEQYF	TGTGCCAGCAGCTCAAGGGTAGGGAACTACGAGCAGTACTTC
TRBJ2-2	TRBV7-9	NA	NA	CASPPEGGELFF	TGTGCCAGCCCCCCTGAGGGCGGGGAGCTGTTTTTT
TRBJ2-7	TRBV4-1	few	TRBD2	CASSQVAGKQHEQYF	TGCGCCAGCAGCCAAGTAGCGGGTAAACAACACGAGCAGTACTTC
TRBJ1-2	TRBV6-5	NA	NA	CASRDLRGGGYTF	TGTGCCAGCAGGGACCTCAGGGGCGGTGGCTACACCTTC
TRBJ1-4	TRBV5-1	many	TRBD1	CASSRDRANEKLFF	TGTGCCAGCAGCCGGGACAGGGCAAATGAAAAACTGTTTTTT
TRBJ2-3	TRBV6-2/TRBV6-3	few	NA	CASSRPPANTQYF	TGTGCCAGCAGTCGCCCTCCAGCAAATACGCAGTATTTT
TRBJ2-1	TRBV6-6	NA	TRBD1	CASSTQTGVSSDEQFF	TGTGCCAGCAGTACCCAGACAGGGGTGTCCTCCGATGAGCAGTTCTTC
TRBJ1-5	TRBV5-1	few	TRBD1	CASSLGPLTGSGQPQHF	TGCGCCAGCAGCTTGGGCCCTTTGACAGGGTCGGGTCAGCCCCAGCATTTT
TRBJ2-5	TRBV6-5	NA	NA	CASGRARETQYF	TGTGCCAGCGGACGGGCCCGGGAGACCCAGTACTTC
TRBJ2-1	TRBV6-1	NA	TRBD1	CASHQLRSTGVYNEQFF	TGTGCCAGCCATCAGTTACGGTCGACAGGGGTCTACAATGAGCAGTTCTTC
TRBJ2-2	TRBV3-1	NA	NA	CASSPQRVTGELFF	TGTGCCAGCAGCCCCCAGAGGGTTACCGGGGAGCTGTTTTTT
TRBJ2-7	TRBV15	NA	TRBD1	CATRAGQGFYEQYF	TGTGCCACCAGGGCGGGACAGGGTTTCTACGAGCAGTACTTC